Here is one T cell receptor (beta chain) with its context. The CDR3 is 12 residues long. Germline V gene lookup returns CDR1 MNHNS and CDR2 SASEGT. V was clipped by 3 bases and J by 13 bases, with 12 bases between them. These data come from a study of blood T cell repertoires in COVID-19. Looking at the study overall: Researchers got acute and convalescent COVID-19 samples from the United States, Italy and Spain. In each case, the material was cDNA or gDNA derived from T cells, B-cell-depleted T cells, or PBMCs.

TCRdb's table, derived via immunoSEQ multiplex PCR, lists solely in-frame clones and lacks some. The top ten clones hold 1.5% to 2% of a sample with 200,000 to 300,000 clones, approximately 84% of them seen once. The V call is TRBV6-1, the J call TRBJ1-4; no definite D call. This sequence was found in a woman aged 80 or over with acute or convalescent COVID-19. The sequencing sample was made of peripheral blood. The CDR3 DNA sequence: TGTGCCAGCAGTGACCGCGGCGGGGTACTGTTTTTT. This translates into CASSDRGGVLFF.